The 30 T cell receptor beta chains listed next were all sequenced from one sample in a study of blood T cell repertoires in COVID-19 (dated by TCRdb to the early 2020s). The method was the immunoSEQ multiplex PCR assay. This immuneACCESS table, as held by TCRdb, lists in-frame sequences with V and J called but not all clones. Of the missing ones, under half trace to an unresolved V gene in checked studies; the others have no known cause. In this sample the table shows 100,000 to 150,000 clones, roughly 84% of which occur a single time. The ten most abundant clones make up over 1.1% of the sample. The sample consisted of peripheral blood. These receptors were collected from a man in his sixties with acute or convalescent COVID-19.

The rearrangement uses TRBV4-1 and TRBJ2-1; D unresolved. V was pared by 1 base and J by 4 bases, with 14 bases between. The CDR3 has 16 residues. CDR1 is MGHRA, CDR2 YSYEKL, per germline. CDR3 DNA sequence: TGCGCCAGCAGCCAAGTAAATCTCGTTTCTTACAATGAGCAGTTCTTC. Protein: CASSQVNLVSYNEQFF.

The genes are TRBV4-1 and TRBJ2-2; the D gene is possibly TRBD1 (6 bases). Trimming left V 0 bases short and J 5 bases short, with 16 bases between. The CDR3 loop spans 17 amino acids. Germline V gene sequence: CDR1 MGHRA, CDR2 YSYEKL. CDR3 region: CASSQEIPGALTGELFF. The CDR3 region has the DNA TGCGCCAGCAGCCAAGAAATCCCAGGGGCCCTAACCGGGGAGCTGTTTTTT.

The chain joins TRBV23-1 to TRBJ1-5; no definite D call. TRBV23-1 is designated an ORF whose function remains uncertain. This CDR3 is 13 amino acids long. V was pared by 4 bases and J by 9 bases, with 13 bases between. CDR3 DNA: TGCGCCAGCAGTCCTGAGGCGGCCTGGCCCCAGCATTTT. Translated: CASSPEAAWPQHF.

The table lists this clone with a few counts. The chain uses TRBV19 and TRBJ1-5; D is ambiguous. Germline lookup yields CDR1 LNHDA and CDR2 SQIVND (reference sequence). The CDR3 length is 15 residues. V was cut by 10 bases and J by 7 bases, with 23 bases left in between. CDR3 region: CATSSTVNFIQPQHF. CDR3 nucleotides: TGTGCCACCTCTTCAACAGTGAATTTCATACAGCCCCAGCATTTT.

The genes are TRBV6-5 and TRBJ1-5; 8 bases map to TRBD1. V was clipped by 0 bases and J by 7 bases; unmatched bases: 5. The CDR3 covers 15 residues. Per germline, CDR1 MNHEY and CDR2 SVGAGI. The chain's CDR3 is CASSYSGDRRQPQHF. Here the CDR3 DNA reads TGTGCCAGCAGTTACTCTGGGGACAGGCGACAGCCCCAGCATTTT.

The chain employs TRBV18 and TRBJ2-3; D is perhaps TRBD2 (5 bases). From germline, CDR1 is KGHSH and CDR2 LQKENI. The CDR3 extends over 16 amino acids. Trimming cost V 1 base and J 3 bases, with 14 bases left between them. In DNA, the CDR3 is TGTGCCAGCTCACCACTGGTCAGCACGGGGACAGATACGCAGTATTTT. Translation: CASSPLVSTGTDTQYF.

This chain connects TRBV6-4 to TRBJ2-1, with TRBD1 as a possible D gene (6 bases). The CDR3 totals 13 residues. With 5 bases removed from V and 5 bases from J, the gap between germline ends came to 10 bases. Germline-derived CDR1 and CDR2 are MRHNA and SNTAGT. CDR3 protein: CASSQDRNNEQFF. CDR3 nucleotides: TGTGCCAGCAGTCAGGACAGAAACAATGAGCAGTTCTTC.

The chain has TRBV5-1 and TRBJ2-2, with 11 bases matching TRBD2. CDR1 is SGHRS and CDR2 is YFSETQ in the germline V gene. CDR3 size: 16 residues. After removal of 5 bases from V and 1 base from J, the junction contained 4 bases not matched to a gene. The CDR3 protein is CASSPLAGGNTGELFF. The DNA of the CDR3 is TGCGCCAGCAGTCCTCTAGCGGGAGGGAACACCGGGGAGCTGTTTTTT.

V is TRBV9 and J is TRBJ1-1, with D perhaps TRBD1 (5 bases). Trimming left V 4 bases short and J 2 bases short, with 12 bases between. CDR3 size: 14 residues. The germline gives CDR1 SGDLS, CDR2 YYNGEE. CDR3 sequence reads: CASSPFGGNTEAFF. The CDR3 DNA sequence: TGTGCCAGCAGCCCGTTCGGGGGAAACACTGAAGCTTTCTTT. Filled out from reference TRBV9 and TRBJ1-1, the complete variable domain reads DSGVTQTPKHLITATGQRVTLRCSPRSGDLSVYWYQQSLDQGLQFLIQYYNGEERAKGNILERFSAQQFPDLHSELNLSSLELGDSALYFCASSPFGGNTEAFFGQGTRLTVV.

The chain employs TRBV28 and TRBJ1-2; TRBD1 might be the D (5 bases). Germline CDR1 reads MDHEN; CDR2 reads SYDVKM. The CDR3 runs 12 residues. V shed 5 bases and J shed 5 bases, with 9 bases lying between them. As DNA, the CDR3 is TGTGCCAGCAGTCTCGACAGTTATGGCTACACCTTC. This codes for CASSLDSYGYTF.

CDR3 sequence reads: CASSERLAGRGSYEQYF. The CDR3 DNA reads TGTGCCAGCAGCGAAAGACTAGCGGGAAGAGGCTCCTACGAGCAGTACTTC. This chain connects TRBV7-2 to TRBJ2-7, with 11 bases lining up with TRBD2. Germline CDR1 is SGHTA and CDR2 is FQGNSA. The CDR3 runs to 17 residues. V dropped 5 bases and J dropped 0; count of bases not matched to a gene: 9.

The V and J genes are TRBV7-3 and TRBJ2-3; perhaps TRBD2 as D (6 bases). This CDR3 has 17 amino acids. Germline-derived CDR1 and CDR2 are SGHTA and FQGTGA. The V and J ends lost 1 base and 0 bases respectively, with 14 bases between them. The CDR3 DNA sequence: TGTGCCAGCAGCTTAAGCCCTCTCGGGGGAAGCACAGATACGCAGTATTTT. It is translated as CASSLSPLGGSTDTQYF.

There are a few counts of this clone. V usage is TRBV5-1 and J usage is TRBJ2-3; D might be TRBD1 (5 bases). The ends were cut back, 0 bases at V and 1 base at J, with 9 bases in the middle. Germline values: CDR1 SGHRS, CDR2 YFSETQ. This CDR3 contains 15 residues. The CDR3 region is CASSLDQGGTDTQYF. The CDR3 DNA reads as TGCGCCAGCAGCTTGGATCAGGGCGGCACAGATACGCAGTATTTT. Looking up the rest from reference TRBV5-1 and TRBJ2-3 gives the full variable domain: KAGVTQTPRYLIKTRGQQVTLSCSPISGHRSVSWYQQTPGQGLQFLFEYFSETQRNKGNFPGRFSGRQFSNSRSEMNVSTLELGDSALYLCASSLDQGGTDTQYFGPGTRLTVL.

This chain links TRBV7-9 with TRBJ2-6, with 10 bases fitting TRBD2. Germline V CDR1 and CDR2: SEHNR, FQNEAQ (reference sequence). The CDR3 spans 17 residues. V lost 5 bases to trimming and J lost 0 bases; unmatched junction nucleotides: 4. In DNA, the CDR3 is TGTGCCAGCAGCCTAAGCGGGAGGGCCTCTGGGGCCAACGTCCTGACTTTC. Translated: CASSLSGRASGANVLTF.

This chain connects TRBV19 to TRBJ2-3; 7 bases are a match to TRBD2. Germline assignment: CDR1 LNHDA and CDR2 SQIVND (reference sequence). Losses at the gene ends were 7 bases for V and 0 bases for J; bases not matched to a gene: 10. This CDR3 has 16 residues. CDR3 region: CASNLRLAASTDTQYF. CDR3 nucleotides: TGTGCCAGTAACCTGCGTCTAGCGGCAAGCACAGATACGCAGTATTTT.

V and J are TRBV27 and TRBJ1-4; maybe TRBD1 (6 bases). The CDR3 sequence is 14 residues long. Germline lookup yields CDR1 MNHEY and CDR2 SMNVEV (reference sequence). The V end lost 9 bases, the J end lost 4 bases, and 15 bases lay between the germline ends. CDR3 DNA: TGTGCCAGTCGCTCAGGGGTTGGTAATGAAAAACTGTTTTTT. This codes for CASRSGVGNEKLFF.

The V and J genes are TRBV4-1 and TRBJ2-2, with D tentatively TRBD2 (5 bases). This CDR3 comprises 14 residues. The germline V gene encodes CDR1 MGHRA and CDR2 YSYEKL. V lost 4 bases and J 4 bases, leaving 10 bases between the germline ends. CDR3 residues: CASSRTGSTGELFF. In DNA, the CDR3 is TGCGCCAGCAGCCGGACTGGGAGCACCGGGGAGCTGTTTTTT.

This clone was detected only a few times. The DNA of the CDR3 is TGTGCCAGCAGCCAGGGGGCCGGGACAAGCTATGGCTACACCTTC. It is translated as CASSQGAGTSYGYTF. The gene calls are TRBV7-6 and TRBJ1-2; 8 bases match TRBD1. The CDR3 length is 15 residues. Unmatched junction bases numbered 9, after V lost 5 bases and J lost 4 bases. Per germline, CDR1 SGHVS and CDR2 FNYEAQ.

The rearrangement joins TRBV18 to TRBJ1-1; 7 positions agree with TRBD1. This CDR3 is 16 amino acids long. From germline, CDR1 is KGHSH and CDR2 LQKENI. The trim removed 3 bases at V and 4 bases at J, leaving 11 bases unmatched. CDR3 nucleotide sequence: TGTGCCAGCTCACCCGCCGGGAGGGGGCGTATCACTGAAGCTTTCTTT. This translates into CASSPAGRGRITEAFF.

V and J are TRBV6-5 and TRBJ1-5; 9 bases agree with TRBD1. Trimming cost V 4 bases and J 0 bases; bases outside gene matches: 1. CDR3 length: 15 amino acids. The germline CDR1 and CDR2 sequences are MNHEY and SVGAGI. This chain's CDR3 is CASSLDRGSNQPQHF. CDR3 DNA sequence: TGTGCCAGCAGTTTGGACAGGGGTAGCAATCAGCCCCAGCATTTT.

The chain recombines TRBV7-6 with TRBJ2-1; D is unclear. Deletions cut 2 bases from V and 4 bases from J, with 12 bases between. Per the germline V gene, CDR1 is SGHVS and CDR2 is FNYEAQ. CDR3 length equals 15 residues. The CDR3 bases are TGTGCCAGCAGCTTAATCCGCTCTACGTACAATGAGCAGTTCTTC. Translated, it gives CASSLIRSTYNEQFF. Variable domain in full (rest from reference TRBV7-6 and TRBJ2-1): GAGVSQSPRYKVTKRGQDVALRCDPISGHVSLYWYRQALGQGPEFLTYFNYEAQQDKSGLPNDRFSAERPEGSISTLTIQRTEQRDSAMYRCASSLIRSTYNEQFFGPGTRLTVL.

The chain employs TRBV7-2 and TRBJ2-1; weak D call: TRBD1 (6 bases). V was shortened by 5 bases and J by 5 bases, with 16 bases between the two germline ends. Germline V gene lookup returns CDR1 SGHTA and CDR2 FQGNSA. CDR3 length: 15 residues. CDR3: CASSTQGSGHNEQFF. CDR3 sequence (DNA): TGTGCCAGCAGCACACAGGGTTCGGGCCACAATGAGCAGTTCTTC.

J is TRBJ2-7 and V is TRBV5-1, with 9 bases fitting TRBD1. The CDR3 runs to 14 residues. The V and J ends lost 0 bases and 6 bases, in that order; junction bases with no gene match: 4. Germline CDR1 reads SGHRS; CDR2 reads YFSETQ. CDR3 loop: CASSLDGTGSEQYF. DNA of the CDR3: TGCGCCAGCAGCTTGGATGGGACAGGGAGCGAGCAGTACTTC.

The chain links TRBV19 to TRBJ1-5, with 11 bases lining up with TRBD1. The V and J ends lost 5 bases and 6 bases, in that order; junction bases with no gene match: 6. Per germline, CDR1 LNHDA and CDR2 SQIVND (reference sequence). The CDR3 extends over 15 amino acids. CDR3 sequence (DNA): TGTGCCAGTAGTCCGGGACAGGGGGTGGGTCAGCCCCAGCATTTT. Residues: CASSPGQGVGQPQHF.

J is TRBJ1-6 and V is TRBV18; TRBD1 might be the D (5 bases). V shed 3 bases and J shed 7 bases, with 13 bases lying between them. Germline loops: CDR1 KGHSH, CDR2 LQKENI. This CDR3 is 15 amino acids long. The CDR3 is CASSPRQGGNSPLHF. The CDR3 DNA reads as TGTGCCAGCTCACCCCGTCAGGGAGGCAATTCACCCCTCCACTTT.

The chain couples TRBV11-2 to TRBJ1-2, with unresolved D. V was trimmed by 5 bases and J by 3 bases, leaving 7 bases between them. CDR1 is SGHAT, CDR2 FQNNGV, per germline. This CDR3 contains 12 residues. The CDR3 spells CASSLSDYGYTF. For the CDR3, the DNA is TGTGCCAGCAGCCTTTCAGACTATGGCTACACCTTC. Supplemented by reference TRBV11-2 and TRBJ1-2, the full variable domain reads EAGVAQSPRYKIIEKRQSVAFWCNPISGHATLYWYQQILGQGPKLLIQFQNNGVVDDSQLPKDRFSAERLKGVDSTLKIQPAKLEDSAVYLCASSLSDYGYTFGSGTRLTVV.

There are a few counts of this clone. The chain couples TRBV19 to TRBJ1-2; 10 bases agree with TRBD1. J gave up 7 bases and V 3 bases, and 11 bases lay outside the gene matches. The CDR3 contains 16 residues. CDR1 and CDR2 (germline): LNHDA, SQIVND (reference sequence). CDR3 in amino acids: CASSISTAGTGVGYTF. The CDR3 nucleotides read TGTGCCAGTAGTATCTCAACAGCCGGGACAGGGGTTGGCTACACCTTC. Using reference TRBV19 and TRBJ1-2 for the parts outside the CDR3, the full variable domain is DGGITQSPKYLFRKEGQNVTLSCEQNLNHDAMYWYRQDPGQGLRLIYYSQIVNDFQKGDIAEGYSVSREKKESFPLTVTSAQKNPTAFYLCASSISTAGTGVGYTFGSGTRLTVV.

The chain joins TRBV19 to TRBJ2-1; unclear D gene. V was shortened by 4 bases and J by 0 bases, with 10 bases between the two germline ends. The CDR3 extends over 15 amino acids. The V gene's germline CDR1 is LNHDA and CDR2 SQIVND (reference sequence). The CDR3 DNA reads TGTGCCAGTAGTACGACTCCGAGCTCCTACAATGAGCAGTTCTTC. Encoded protein: CASSTTPSSYNEQFF.

CDR3 bases: TGTGCCAGCAGCTCGCCGGGACTAGGTTACACAGATACGCAGTATTTT. Translating it yields CASSSPGLGYTDTQYF. The chain employs TRBV5-6 and TRBJ2-3; TRBD2 agrees at 8 bases. CDR1 and CDR2 from the germline V gene are SGHDT and YYEEEE. The V and J ends lost 3 bases and 2 bases, in that order; junction bases with no gene match: 8. This CDR3 spans 16 amino acids.

The rearrangement uses TRBV5-5 and TRBJ1-1; a possible D gene is TRBD1 (6 bases). Germline V gene sequence: CDR1 SGHKS, CDR2 YYEKEE (reference sequence). Trimming cost V 3 bases and J 1 base, with 16 bases left between them. This CDR3 spans 16 amino acids. CDR3 protein: CASSSRGQQKNTEAFF. As DNA, the CDR3 is TGTGCCAGCAGCTCCAGGGGCCAACAAAAGAACACTGAAGCTTTCTTT.